These T cell receptor beta chains were read from a single sample in a study of T cell responses to AZD1222 COVID-19 vaccine. The data were produced by immunoSEQ multiplex PCR, yet TCRdb's version contains in-frame clones alone and is incomplete. The top ten clones hold roughly 2% of a sample with 180,000 or so clones, around 90% of them seen once. The sample in question was peripheral blood, obtained 28 days after the second AZD1222 dose. These receptor sequences come from an adult who received the AZD1222 COVID-19 vaccine. Both conserved end residues are part of each CDR3. The order of the fields is D gene, clone size, J gene, V gene, CDR3 protein, CDR3 DNA. The D gene is left open where the match is weak. Clone size is stated in some rows and not others, as once, few, many or a class when expanded.

>NA|NA|TRBJ1-1|TRBV7-2
CASRQTRNTEAFF
TGTGCCAGCAGGCAGACGAGGAACACTGAAGCTTTCTTT
>NA|NA|TRBJ2-2|TRBV19
CASSTGTANTGELFF
TGTGCCAGTAGTACAGGGACCGCGAACACCGGGGAGCTGTTTTTT
>NA|NA|TRBJ2-7|TRBV5-6
CASSLRLNQNEQYF
TGTGCCAGCAGCTTGAGACTCAACCAAAACGAGCAGTACTTC
>NA|NA|TRBJ2-2|TRBV7-2
CASSGYKNTGELFF
TGTGCCAGCAGCGGATACAAGAACACCGGGGAGCTGTTTTTT
>NA|NA|TRBJ1-5|TRBV2
CASSPEVGGISNQPQHF
TGTGCCAGCAGTCCAGAAGTGGGGGGAATCAGCAATCAGCCCCAGCATTTT
>TRBD2|NA|TRBJ2-3|TRBV7-2
CASSPLLAGEGTQYF
TGTGCCAGCAGCCCGTTACTAGCGGGGGAGGGAACGCAGTATTTT
>NA|NA|TRBJ1-5|TRBV27
CASSFLQSSNQPQHF
TGTGCCAGCAGTTTTCTTCAGAGTAGCAATCAGCCCCAGCATTTT
>TRBD2|NA|TRBJ2-7|TRBV7-6
CASSQGSGLAASYEQYF
TGTGCCAGCAGCCAGGGGTCGGGACTAGCGGCGTCCTACGAGCAGTACTTC
>TRBD1|once|TRBJ2-3|TRBV5-1
CASSPGQAGDTQYF
TGCGCCAGCAGCCCGGGACAGGCCGGCGATACGCAGTATTTT
>NA|NA|TRBJ1-1|TRBV30
CAWSGVTDTEAFF
TGTGCCTGGAGTGGGGTAACGGACACTGAAGCTTTCTTT
>TRBD2|NA|TRBJ2-5|TRBV7-2
CASSPRVGLAGGTQETQYF
TGTGCCAGCAGCCCCCGGGTAGGGCTAGCGGGGGGGACCCAAGAGACCCAGTACTTC
>NA|NA|TRBJ2-3|TRBV7-3
CASSLNSGVSTDTQYF
TGTGCCAGCAGCTTAAATTCAGGGGTGTCCACAGATACGCAGTATTTT
>TRBD1|NA|TRBJ1-1|TRBV28
CASSSIPGQGNTEAFF
TGTGCCAGCAGTTCCATACCGGGACAGGGGAACACTGAAGCTTTCTTT
>NA|once|TRBJ1-2|TRBV6-5
CASSYSKGTYGYTF
TGTGCCAGCAGTTACTCAAAGGGAACCTATGGCTACACCTTC
>NA|NA|TRBJ1-2|TRBV4-3
CASSQEFDWGVTDYGYTF
TGCGCCAGCAGCCAAGAGTTCGATTGGGGGGTGACGGACTATGGCTACACCTTC
>NA|NA|TRBJ1-5|TRBV2
CASIRGPDQPQHF
TGTGCCAGCATCCGGGGGCCGGATCAGCCCCAGCATTTT
>NA|NA|TRBJ2-3|TRBV11-3
CASSDGRTSTDTQYF
TGTGCCAGCAGCGACGGACGTACCAGCACAGATACGCAGTATTTT
>NA|once|TRBJ2-7|TRBV18
CASSPSALSYEQYF
TGTGCCAGCTCACCATCTGCACTCTCCTACGAGCAGTACTTC
>NA|NA|TRBJ1-1|TRBV10-3
CAIRARLDTEAFF
TGTGCCATCAGAGCCCGGTTGGACACTGAAGCTTTCTTT
>TRBD2|NA|TRBJ2-3|TRBV2
CASSSGRRTDTQYF
TGTGCCAGCAGTAGCGGGAGGCGCACAGATACGCAGTATTTT
>NA|NA|TRBJ1-1|TRBV10-3
CAISDQVGGTEAFF
TGTGCCATCAGCGACCAGGTGGGCGGCACTGAAGCTTTCTTT
>NA|NA|TRBJ1-4|TRBV5-1
CASSLEGLWEKLFF
TGCGCCAGCAGCTTGGAAGGGTTGTGGGAAAAACTGTTTTTT
>NA|NA|TRBJ2-3|TRBV7-8
CASSLRTTASTDTQYF
TGTGCCAGCAGCCTTAGGACGACGGCTAGCACAGATACGCAGTATTTT
>NA|NA|TRBJ2-2|TRBV28
CASSFGWNTGELFF
TGTGCCAGCAGTTTTGGTTGGAACACCGGGGAGCTGTTTTTT
>NA|NA|TRBJ2-3|TRBV7-9
CASSLSGAGLDTQYF
TGTGCCAGCAGCTTATCAGGGGCGGGATTGGATACGCAGTATTTT
>TRBD1|once|TRBJ2-6|TRBV19
CASSRQGAAGANVLTF
TGTGCCAGTAGTAGGCAGGGGGCGGCTGGGGCCAACGTCCTGACTTTC
>TRBD2|NA|TRBJ2-7|TRBV9
CASSVGLAGGYEQYF
TGTGCCAGCAGCGTCGGACTAGCGGGGGGTTACGAGCAGTACTTC
>NA|NA|TRBJ2-1|TRBV2
CASSSGRLRQHNEQFF
TGTGCCAGCAGCTCGGGACGTCTTCGGCAGCACAATGAGCAGTTCTTC
>TRBD2|NA|TRBJ2-4|TRBV3-1/TRBV3-2
CASSQGAGVGNIQYF
TGTGCCAGCAGCCAAGGGGCGGGAGTGGGCAACATTCAGTACTTC
>NA|NA|TRBJ1-4|TRBV7-8
CASSAYRVTDEKLFF
TGTGCCAGCAGCGCTTACAGGGTTACGGATGAAAAACTGTTTTTT
>NA|NA|TRBJ1-6|TRBV2
CASSEAWTPSPLHF
TGTGCCAGCAGTGAAGCGTGGACACCTTCACCCCTCCACTTT
>NA|NA|TRBJ2-1|TRBV7-9
CASSLNRGANEQFF
TGTGCCAGCAGCCTCAATCGGGGCGCCAACGAGCAGTTCTTC
>TRBD2|once|TRBJ2-1|TRBV5-8
CASSLYSGSYNEQFF
TGTGCCAGCAGCTTGTACAGCGGGAGCTACAATGAGCAGTTCTTC
>TRBD1|NA|TRBJ1-4|TRBV7-2
CASTLGGLTEKLFF
TGTGCCAGCACCTTAGGGGGCCTTACCGAAAAACTGTTTTTT
>TRBD1|NA|TRBJ1-1|TRBV3-1/TRBV3-2
CASSDRDEAFF
TGTGCCAGCAGCGACAGGGATGAAGCTTTCTTT
>NA|NA|TRBJ1-2|TRBV28
CASSLQGSYGYTF
TGTGCCAGCAGCCTACAGGGTTCCTATGGCTACACCTTC
>NA|NA|TRBJ1-4|TRBV29-1
CSVETPGTGNEKLFF
TGCAGCGTTGAAACCCCCGGGACGGGAAATGAAAAACTGTTTTTT
>NA|NA|TRBJ1-4|TRBV28
CASSGGNEKLFF
TGTGCCAGCAGTGGGGGTAATGAAAAACTGTTTTTT
>NA|NA|TRBJ1-1|TRBV5-1
CASSAQVRGRNTEAFF
TGCGCCAGCAGCGCGCAAGTGAGGGGAAGGAACACTGAAGCTTTCTTT
>NA|NA|TRBJ1-1|TRBV11-3
CASSQGQNTEAFF
TGTGCCAGCAGCCAGGGACAGAACACTGAAGCTTTCTTT